This TCR beta chain was retrieved from a study of identifying expanded T cells in peripheral blood. The study's findings and limits: Two-week clone count variance significantly increased as total template count grew.

Collection occurred without any documented infections or immune events in donors. Some clones are missing from TCRdb's copy, which holds only in-frame ones; the method was immunoSEQ multiplex PCR. Of 130,000 or so clones listed, about four fifths are singletons. The CDR3 extends over 14 amino acids. Germline V gene data show CDR1 as MNHNY and CDR2 as SVGAGI (reference sequence). V gave up 2 bases and J gave up 3 bases, with 8 bases separating them. Note on this clone: The antigen remains unidentified.

Material for sequencing was blood. The source of this sequence is a person between 18 and 69 years old in good health. V usage is TRBV6-6 and J usage is TRBJ1-5; no reliable D call. The CDR3 loop is CASSYVGSNQPQHF. The DNA for the CDR3 is TGTGCCAGCAGTTACGTAGGGTCCAATCAGCCCCAGCATTTT.